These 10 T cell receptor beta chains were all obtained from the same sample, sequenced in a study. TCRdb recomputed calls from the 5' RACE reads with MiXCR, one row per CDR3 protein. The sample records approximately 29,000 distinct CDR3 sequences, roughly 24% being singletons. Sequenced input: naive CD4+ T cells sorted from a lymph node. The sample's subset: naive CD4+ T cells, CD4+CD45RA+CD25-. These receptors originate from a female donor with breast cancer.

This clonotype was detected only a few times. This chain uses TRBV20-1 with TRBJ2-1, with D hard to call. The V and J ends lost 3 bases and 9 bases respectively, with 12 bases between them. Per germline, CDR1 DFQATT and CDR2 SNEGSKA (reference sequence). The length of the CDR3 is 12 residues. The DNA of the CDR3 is TGCAGTGCTAGGCAGTTGGCGACTGAGCAGTTCTTC. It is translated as CSARQLATEQFF.

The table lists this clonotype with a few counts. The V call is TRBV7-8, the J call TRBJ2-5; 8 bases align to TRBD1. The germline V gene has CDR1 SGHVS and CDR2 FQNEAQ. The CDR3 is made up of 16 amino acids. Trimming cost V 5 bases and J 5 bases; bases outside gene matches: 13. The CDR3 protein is CASSQRTGRLVETQYF. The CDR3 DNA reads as TGTGCCAGCAGCCAACGGACAGGGAGACTGGTTGAGACCCAGTACTTC.

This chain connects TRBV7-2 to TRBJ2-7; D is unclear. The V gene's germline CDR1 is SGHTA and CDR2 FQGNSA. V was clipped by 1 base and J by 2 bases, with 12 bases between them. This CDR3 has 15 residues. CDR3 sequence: CASSLGALPTYEQYF. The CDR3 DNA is TGTGCCAGCAGCTTAGGGGCATTGCCTACCTACGAGCAGTACTTC.

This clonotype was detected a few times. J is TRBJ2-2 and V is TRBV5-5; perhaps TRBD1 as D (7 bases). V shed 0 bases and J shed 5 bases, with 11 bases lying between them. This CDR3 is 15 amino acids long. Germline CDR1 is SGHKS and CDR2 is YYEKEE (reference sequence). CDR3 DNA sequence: TGTGCCAGCAGCTTGGGCGCAGGGGGGACCGGGGAGCTGTTTTTT. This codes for CASSLGAGGTGELFF.

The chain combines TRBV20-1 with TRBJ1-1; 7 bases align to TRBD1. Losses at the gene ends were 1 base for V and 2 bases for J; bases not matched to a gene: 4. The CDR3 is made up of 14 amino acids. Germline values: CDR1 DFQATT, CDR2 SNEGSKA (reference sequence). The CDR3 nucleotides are TGCAGTGCTAGAGTATACAGGGGAAACACTGAAGCTTTCTTT. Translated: CSARVYRGNTEAFF.

CDR3 in DNA: TGTGCCAGCAGCACCGGGGCTCCGACAGATACGCAGTATTTT. Residues: CASSTGAPTDTQYF. The V gene is TRBV7-3, the J gene TRBJ2-3; D may match TRBD1 or TRBD2 (5 bases each). Trimming stripped 5 bases from V and 3 bases from J, with 12 bases between. In germline, CDR1 is SGHTA, CDR2 FQGTGA. The CDR3 runs to 14 residues.

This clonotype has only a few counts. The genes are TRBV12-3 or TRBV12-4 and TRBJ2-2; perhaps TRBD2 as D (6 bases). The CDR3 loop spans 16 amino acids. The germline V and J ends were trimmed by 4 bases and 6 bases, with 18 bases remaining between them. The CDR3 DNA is TGTGCCAGCAGTTCGGGGGACCCCAACAGGTCCGGGGAGCTGTTTTTT. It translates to CASSSGDPNRSGELFF.

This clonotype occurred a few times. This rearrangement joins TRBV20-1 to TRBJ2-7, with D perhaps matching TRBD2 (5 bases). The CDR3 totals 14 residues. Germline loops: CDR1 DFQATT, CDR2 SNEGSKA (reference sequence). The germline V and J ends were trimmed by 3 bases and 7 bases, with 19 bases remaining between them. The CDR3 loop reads CSASLGDGVGEQYF. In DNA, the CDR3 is TGCAGTGCTAGTCTGGGCGACGGGGTAGGGGAGCAGTACTTC.

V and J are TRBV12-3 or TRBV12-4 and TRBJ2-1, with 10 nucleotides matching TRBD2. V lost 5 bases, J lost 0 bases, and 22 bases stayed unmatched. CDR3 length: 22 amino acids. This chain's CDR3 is CASSPPPSETSGRGGSYNEQFF. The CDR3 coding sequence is TGTGCCAGCAGTCCACCCCCGTCGGAGACCAGCGGGAGGGGGGGCTCCTACAATGAGCAGTTCTTC.

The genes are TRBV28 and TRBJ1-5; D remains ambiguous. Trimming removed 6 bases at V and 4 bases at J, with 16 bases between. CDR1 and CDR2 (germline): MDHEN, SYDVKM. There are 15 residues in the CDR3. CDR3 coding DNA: TGTGCCAGCAGGGAGGCGACGTCGGGAAATCAGCCCCAGCATTTT. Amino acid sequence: CASREATSGNQPQHF.